The clone carrying this TCR beta chain showed up just once. RNA amounts of about 0.5 to 1 ug underwent reverse transcription with random hexamers. A multiplex approach, immunoSEQ multiplex PCR, amplified TCR beta CDR3 across 54 Vbeta and 13 Jbeta. TCRdb reprocessed the immunoSEQ multiplex PCR reads with MiXCR, giving one entry per CDR3 protein. This sample has some 450,000 distinct CDR3 sequences; 85% to 90% occur once, and the top ten carry about 0.12%. While CD8+ and CD4+ T cells were isolated negatively, TEMRA cells were enriched by FACS. V was clipped by 0 bases and J by 5 bases; unmatched bases: 5. Per germline, CDR1 SGHNT and CDR2 YYREEE (reference sequence). The CDR3 has 14 amino acids. The sample belongs to a study of CD8 T cells in Susac syndrome.

The sample taken for sequencing was CD8+ T cells from PBMCs. This clonotype originated in a human donor with multiple sclerosis. The rearrangement links TRBV5-4 to TRBJ2-7; 7 nucleotides agree with TRBD1. CDR3 in DNA: TGTGCCAGCAGCTTGGGCAGGGGGTTTGACGAGCAGTACTTC. Its translation is CASSLGRGFDEQYF.